This T cell receptor (beta chain) emerged from a study of T-cell memory formation after mild COVID-19. Study summary: Largely donor-specific sequence clusters came from a couple of donors.

The CDR3 length is 13 residues. Germline V CDR1 and CDR2: MGHRA, YSYEKL. Trimming took off 2 bases at V and 7 bases at J, with 9 bases between the two ends. Ten or more counts support this clonotype. 5'RACE with constant-segment primers yielded barcoded, UMI-tagged TCR alpha and TCR beta cDNA libraries. TCRdb independently ran MiXCR on the 5' RACE reads; one entry per CDR3 protein. The sample includes 200,000 to 300,000 distinct CDR3 sequences, 16% seen only once; the top ten take around 20%. The clonotype was recovered from a man aged 18 to 30 who had mild COVID-19 (a few samples of this study predate the infection). Cell type and time point are not known. V usage is TRBV4-1 and J usage is TRBJ1-5; D might be TRBD1 (6 bases). Sequences were obtained from PBMCs or a T cell subset sorted from them (not recorded which). CDR3 DNA sequence: TGCGCCAGCAGCCAATCCGGGGGCCAGCCCCAGCATTTT. This encodes CASSQSGGQPQHF.